The 3 T cell receptor beta chains below all came from one sample that was sequenced in a study of blood T cells in healthy people across ages. Then a second PCR, running about 6 to 12 cycles, was carried out with a sample-barcoded 5' primer and a J-beta primer mix. TCRdb reanalysed the 5' RACE reads using MiXCR and keeps one entry per CDR3 protein. The sample consists of about 1.1 million distinct CDR3 sequences, roughly two fifths of them appearing once. The sequenced material came from blood. These receptors came from a man in his late teens or twenties in good health.

This clonotype was observed a few times. J is TRBJ2-3 and V is TRBV4-2; 12 nucleotides align to TRBD2. This CDR3 comprises 16 residues. V lost 4 bases, J lost 6 bases, and 8 bases stayed unmatched. Per the germline V gene, CDR1 is LGHNA and CDR2 is YNFKEQ. CDR3 protein: CASSPRTSGDGDTQYF. The CDR3 nucleotides are TGTGCCAGCAGCCCCCGGACTAGCGGGGATGGGGATACGCAGTATTTT.

This clonotype has more than one count but fewer than ten. The rearrangement joins TRBV7-2 to TRBJ1-2; D might be TRBD1 (5 bases). Deletions cut 4 bases from V and 0 bases from J, with 15 bases between. Per the germline V gene, CDR1 is SGHTA and CDR2 is FQGNSA. CDR3 length: 16 residues. This chain's CDR3 is CASSSPGGTTNYGYTF. The CDR3 DNA reads as TGTGCCAGCAGCTCTCCGGGCGGGACGACTAACTATGGCTACACCTTC.

A few counts support this clonotype. The chain couples TRBV20-1 to TRBJ1-4; D is uncertain. Trimming took off 5 bases at V and 0 bases at J, with 10 bases between the two ends. Germline CDR1 and CDR2: DFQATT and SNEGSKA (reference sequence). The CDR3 is 14 amino acids. The CDR3 DNA reads as TGCAGTGCTCCGGACGGTGCAACTAATGAAAAACTGTTTTTT. Translated, it gives CSAPDGATNEKLFF.